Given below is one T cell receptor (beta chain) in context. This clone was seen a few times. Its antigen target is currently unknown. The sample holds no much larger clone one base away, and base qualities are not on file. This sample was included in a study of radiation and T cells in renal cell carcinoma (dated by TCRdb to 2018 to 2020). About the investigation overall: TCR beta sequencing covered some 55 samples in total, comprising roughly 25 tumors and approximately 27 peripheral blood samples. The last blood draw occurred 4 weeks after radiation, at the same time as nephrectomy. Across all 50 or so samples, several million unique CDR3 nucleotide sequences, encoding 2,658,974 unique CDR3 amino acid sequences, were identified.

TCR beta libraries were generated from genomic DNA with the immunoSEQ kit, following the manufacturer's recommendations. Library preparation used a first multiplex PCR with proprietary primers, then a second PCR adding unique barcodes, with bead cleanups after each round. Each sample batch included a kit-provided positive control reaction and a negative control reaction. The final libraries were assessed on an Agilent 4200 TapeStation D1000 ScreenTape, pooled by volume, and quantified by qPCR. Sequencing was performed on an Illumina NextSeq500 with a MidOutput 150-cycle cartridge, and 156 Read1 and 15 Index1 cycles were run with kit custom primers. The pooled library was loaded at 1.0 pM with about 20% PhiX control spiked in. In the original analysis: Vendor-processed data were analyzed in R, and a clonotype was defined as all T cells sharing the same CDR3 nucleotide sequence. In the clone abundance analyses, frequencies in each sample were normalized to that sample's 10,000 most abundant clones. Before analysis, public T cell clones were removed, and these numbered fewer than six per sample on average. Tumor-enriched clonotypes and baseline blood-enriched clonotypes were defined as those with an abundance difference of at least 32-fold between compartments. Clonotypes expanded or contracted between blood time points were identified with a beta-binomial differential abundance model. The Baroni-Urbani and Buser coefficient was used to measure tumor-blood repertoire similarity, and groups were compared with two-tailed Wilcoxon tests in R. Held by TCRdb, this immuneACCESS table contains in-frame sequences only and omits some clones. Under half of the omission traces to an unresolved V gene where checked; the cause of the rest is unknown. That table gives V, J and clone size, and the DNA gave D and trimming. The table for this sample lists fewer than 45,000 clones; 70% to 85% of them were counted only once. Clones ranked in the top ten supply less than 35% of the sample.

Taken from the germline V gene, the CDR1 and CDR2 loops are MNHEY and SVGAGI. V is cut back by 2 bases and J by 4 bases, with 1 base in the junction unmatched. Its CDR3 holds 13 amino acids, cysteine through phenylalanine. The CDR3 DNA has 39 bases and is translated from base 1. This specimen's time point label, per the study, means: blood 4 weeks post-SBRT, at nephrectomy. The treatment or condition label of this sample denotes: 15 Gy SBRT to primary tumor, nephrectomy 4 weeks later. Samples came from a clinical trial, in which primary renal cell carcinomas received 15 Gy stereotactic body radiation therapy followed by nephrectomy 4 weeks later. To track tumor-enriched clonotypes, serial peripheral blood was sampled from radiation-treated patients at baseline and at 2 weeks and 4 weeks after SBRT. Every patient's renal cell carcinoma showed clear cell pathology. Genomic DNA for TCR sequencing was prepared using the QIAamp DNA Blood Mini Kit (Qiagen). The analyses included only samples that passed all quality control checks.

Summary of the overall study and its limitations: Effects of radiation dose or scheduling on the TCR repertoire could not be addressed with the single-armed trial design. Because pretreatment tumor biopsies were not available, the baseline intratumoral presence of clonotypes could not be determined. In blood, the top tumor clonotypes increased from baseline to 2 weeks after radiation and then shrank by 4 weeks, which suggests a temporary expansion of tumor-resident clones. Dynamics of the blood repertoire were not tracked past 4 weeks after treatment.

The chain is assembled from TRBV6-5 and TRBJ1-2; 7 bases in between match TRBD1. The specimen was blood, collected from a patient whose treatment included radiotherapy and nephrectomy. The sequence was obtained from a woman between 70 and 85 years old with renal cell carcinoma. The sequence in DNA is TGTGCCAGCAGTTACGAGGGGGCCTATGGCTACACCTTC. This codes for CASSYEGAYGYTF.